This T cell receptor (beta chain) derives from a study of long-term antiretroviral therapy in people with HIV. The CDR3 loop spans 12 amino acids. Trimming removed 0 bases from V and 5 bases from J, with 5 bases in between. Germline CDR1 is MNHEY and CDR2 is SVGAGI. At survey level, the immunoSEQ assay was run in its v3.0 version. Clones were sequenced by immunoSEQ multiplex PCR, and TCRdb holds only the in-frame ones, with some missing. The repertoire holds approximately 24,000 clones, with about 86% as singletons. As regards this clone: Its antigen is not identified. Other nucleotide sequences from this sample produce the same CDR3.

Findings of the study overall: Clonotypes expanded prior to ART showed repertoire dominance at all sampled time points.

This receptor was obtained from a young woman with HIV. The V call is TRBV6-5, the J call TRBJ2-7; D is unclear. This material consisted of unsorted PBMCs, taken at the start of antiretroviral therapy, before treatment. CDR3 loop: CASSYSGDEQYF. The CDR3 DNA reads TGTGCCAGCAGTTACTCTGGGGACGAGCAGTACTTC.